This paragraph covers one TCR beta chain sequence. Its antigen is not known. The hyperthyroidism patients had a new diagnosis of under 2 months' duration and were aged 18 to 65. The data belong to a study of Graves' ophthalmopathy and Graves' hyperthyroidism. Amplification targeted the TCR beta CDR3 regions, with RNA transcripts as the source material. Second-round multiplex PCR followed a first-round RT-PCR using HTBI primers. Each CDR3 protein is one row after TCRdb ran MiXCR on the multiplex PCR reads. This sample has around 1,200,000 distinct CDR3 sequences; about two fifths occur once, and the top ten carry around 10%. Looked up from germline, CDR1 is MDHEN and CDR2 is SYDVKM. This CDR3 comprises 15 residues. V dropped 10 bases and J dropped 5; count of bases not matched to a gene: 13. Study conclusions and caveats: Most thyroid-expanded clonotypes exceeding 0.001 frequency were also found in blood.

The clonotype comes from an adult man with Graves' hyperthyroidism. The V and J genes are TRBV28 and TRBJ2-2; 7 nucleotides align to TRBD1. Material: peripheral blood or thyroid tissue (not recorded which). The CDR3 DNA reads as TGTGCCACCAACAAAGACAGGGTTATGACCGGGGAGCTGTTTTTT. This encodes CATNKDRVMTGELFF.